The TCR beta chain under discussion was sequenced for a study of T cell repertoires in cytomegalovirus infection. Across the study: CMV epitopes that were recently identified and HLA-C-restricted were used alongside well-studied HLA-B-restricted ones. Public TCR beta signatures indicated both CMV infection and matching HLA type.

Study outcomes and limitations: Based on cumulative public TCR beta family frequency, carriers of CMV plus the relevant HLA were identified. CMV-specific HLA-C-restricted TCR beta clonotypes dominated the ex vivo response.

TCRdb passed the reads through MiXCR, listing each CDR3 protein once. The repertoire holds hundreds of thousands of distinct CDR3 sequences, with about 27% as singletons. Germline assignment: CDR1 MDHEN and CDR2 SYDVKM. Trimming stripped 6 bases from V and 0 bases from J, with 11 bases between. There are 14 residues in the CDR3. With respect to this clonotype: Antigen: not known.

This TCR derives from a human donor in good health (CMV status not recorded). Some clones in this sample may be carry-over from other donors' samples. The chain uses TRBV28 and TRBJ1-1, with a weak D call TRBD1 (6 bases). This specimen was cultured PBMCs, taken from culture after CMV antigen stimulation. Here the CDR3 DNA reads TGTGCCAGCAGACTTCAGGGGATGAACACTGAAGCTTTCTTT. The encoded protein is CASRLQGMNTEAFF. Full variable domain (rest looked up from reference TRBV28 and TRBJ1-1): DVKVTQSSRYLVKRTGEKVFLECVQDMDHENMFWYRQDPGLGLRLIYFSYDVKMKEKGDIPEGYSVSREKKERFSLILESASTNQTSMYLCASRLQGMNTEAFFGQGTRLTVV.